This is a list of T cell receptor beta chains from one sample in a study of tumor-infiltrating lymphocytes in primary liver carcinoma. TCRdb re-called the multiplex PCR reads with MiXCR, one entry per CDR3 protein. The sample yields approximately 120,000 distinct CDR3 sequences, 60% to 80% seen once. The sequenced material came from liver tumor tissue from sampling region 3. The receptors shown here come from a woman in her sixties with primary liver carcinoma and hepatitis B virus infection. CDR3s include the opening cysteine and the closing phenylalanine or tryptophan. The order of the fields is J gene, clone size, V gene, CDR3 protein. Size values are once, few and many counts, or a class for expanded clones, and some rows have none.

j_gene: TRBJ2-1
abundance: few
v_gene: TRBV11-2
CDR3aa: CASDPDSGYREQFF

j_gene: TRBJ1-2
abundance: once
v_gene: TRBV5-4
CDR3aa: CAISLFAGTNYGYTF

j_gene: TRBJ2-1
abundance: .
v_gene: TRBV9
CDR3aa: CASSVSGISYNEQFF

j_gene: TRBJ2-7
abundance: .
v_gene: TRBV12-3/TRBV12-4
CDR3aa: CASAGDRGSYEQYF

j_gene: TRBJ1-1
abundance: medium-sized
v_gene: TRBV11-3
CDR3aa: CASSYGGSDTEAFF

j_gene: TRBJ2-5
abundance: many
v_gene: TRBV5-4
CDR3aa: CASSDLSREWQETQYF

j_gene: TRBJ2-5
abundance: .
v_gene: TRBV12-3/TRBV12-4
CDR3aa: CASSPLKAGVGRRETQYF

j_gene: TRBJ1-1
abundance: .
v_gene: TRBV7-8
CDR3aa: CASSLTQGPSGEAYF

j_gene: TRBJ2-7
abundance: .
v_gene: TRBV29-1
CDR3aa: CSTTVGCAEQYF

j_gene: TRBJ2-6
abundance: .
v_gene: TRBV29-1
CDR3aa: CSVEYPRGREANVLTF

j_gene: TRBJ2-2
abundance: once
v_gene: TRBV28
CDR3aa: CASSLLAGVGGELFF

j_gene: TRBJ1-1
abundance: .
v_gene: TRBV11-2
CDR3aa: CASSLVLPGTNTEAFF

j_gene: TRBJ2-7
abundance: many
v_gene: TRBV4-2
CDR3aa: CASSQANGGYEQYF

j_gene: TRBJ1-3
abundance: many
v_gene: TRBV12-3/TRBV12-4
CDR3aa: CASSFGTGRSGNTIYF

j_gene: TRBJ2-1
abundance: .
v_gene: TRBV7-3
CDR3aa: CASSLGLAGNEQFF

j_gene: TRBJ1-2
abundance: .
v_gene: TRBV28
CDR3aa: CASSFKGYSYGYTF

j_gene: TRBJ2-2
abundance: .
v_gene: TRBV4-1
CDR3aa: CASGQEGGWSNTGELYF

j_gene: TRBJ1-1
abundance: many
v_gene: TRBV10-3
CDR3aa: CAISESVLSGLGAEAFF

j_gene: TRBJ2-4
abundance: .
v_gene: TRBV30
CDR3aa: CAWNPWEGVNIQYF

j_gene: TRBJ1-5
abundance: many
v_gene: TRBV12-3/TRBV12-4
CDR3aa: CASSWGRANQPQHF

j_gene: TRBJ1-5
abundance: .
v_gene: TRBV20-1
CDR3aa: CSASHTDNQPQHF

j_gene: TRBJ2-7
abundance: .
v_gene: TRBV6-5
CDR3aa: CASSVPGRGFCEQYF

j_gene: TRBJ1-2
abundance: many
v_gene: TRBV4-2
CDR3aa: CASSQSLRESGYYGYTF

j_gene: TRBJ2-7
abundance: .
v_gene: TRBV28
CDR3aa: CASRGGGTPYEQYF

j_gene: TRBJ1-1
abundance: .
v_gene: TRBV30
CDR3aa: CAWPKRGTEAFF

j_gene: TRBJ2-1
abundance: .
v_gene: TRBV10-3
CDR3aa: CAISESPGGSSYNEQLF

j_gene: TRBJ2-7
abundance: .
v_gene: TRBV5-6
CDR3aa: CVSGTGTYEQYF

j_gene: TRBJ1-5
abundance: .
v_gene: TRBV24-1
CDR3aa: CATSDPGTGGNQPQHF

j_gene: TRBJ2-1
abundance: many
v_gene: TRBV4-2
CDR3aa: CASSGVQSSYNEQFF

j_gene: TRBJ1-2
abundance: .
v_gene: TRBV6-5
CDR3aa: CASTPRGEGGYTF

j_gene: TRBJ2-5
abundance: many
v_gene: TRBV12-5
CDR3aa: CASGLETVQETQYF

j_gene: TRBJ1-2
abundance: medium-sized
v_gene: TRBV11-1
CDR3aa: CASSQGRRGYTF

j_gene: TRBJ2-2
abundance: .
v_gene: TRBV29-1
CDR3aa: CSVDVGMGSGELFF

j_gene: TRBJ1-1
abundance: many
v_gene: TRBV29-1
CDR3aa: CSVDSGRGGNTEAFF

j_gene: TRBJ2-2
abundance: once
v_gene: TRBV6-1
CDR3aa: CVSSTGGSTGELFF

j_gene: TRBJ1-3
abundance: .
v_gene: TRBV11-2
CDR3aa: CASTPEALGDIIYF

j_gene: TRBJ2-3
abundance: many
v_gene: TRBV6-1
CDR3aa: CASSDGDRVTDTQYF

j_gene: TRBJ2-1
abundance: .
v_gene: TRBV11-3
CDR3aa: CASSLDRADRRSYNEQFF

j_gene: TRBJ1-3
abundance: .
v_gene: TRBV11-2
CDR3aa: CVSSLFPPGHGANTIYF

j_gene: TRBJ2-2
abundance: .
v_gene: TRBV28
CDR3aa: CASSPLPGTGELFF

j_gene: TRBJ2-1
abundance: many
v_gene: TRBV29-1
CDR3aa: CSARPGGNEQFF

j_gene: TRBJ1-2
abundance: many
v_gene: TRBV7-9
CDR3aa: CASSPTQGGYTF

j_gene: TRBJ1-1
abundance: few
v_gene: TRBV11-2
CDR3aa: CASSLGWGLTEAFF

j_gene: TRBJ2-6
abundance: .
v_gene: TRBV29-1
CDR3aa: CSVEGGIGTNVLTF

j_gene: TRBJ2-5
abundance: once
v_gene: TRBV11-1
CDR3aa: CASSSTGTFQEIQYF

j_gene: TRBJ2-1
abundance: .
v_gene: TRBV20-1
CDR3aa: CTARTREGPFNEQFF

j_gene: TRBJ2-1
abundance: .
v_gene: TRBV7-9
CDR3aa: CASSFGLASTYNEQFF

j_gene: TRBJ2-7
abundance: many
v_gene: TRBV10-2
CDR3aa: CASTPWGSGRNGATYEQYF

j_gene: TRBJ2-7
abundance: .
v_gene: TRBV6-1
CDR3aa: CVSTPTSGFYEQYF

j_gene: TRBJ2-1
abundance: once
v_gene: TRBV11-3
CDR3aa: CASSLETSGKLEQFF

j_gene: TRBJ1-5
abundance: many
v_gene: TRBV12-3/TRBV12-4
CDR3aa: CASSLNSENQPQHF

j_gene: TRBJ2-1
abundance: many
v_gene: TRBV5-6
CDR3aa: CASSWEAAGGPAYNEQFF

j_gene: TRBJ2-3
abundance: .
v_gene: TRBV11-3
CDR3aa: CARSRPGRTDTRHF

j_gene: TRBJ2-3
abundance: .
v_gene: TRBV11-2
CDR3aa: CASSLAVGRRITDMQYF

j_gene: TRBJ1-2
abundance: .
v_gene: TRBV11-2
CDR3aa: CASGLAGGYGYTF

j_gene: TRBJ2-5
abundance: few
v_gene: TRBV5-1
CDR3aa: CASSLRLAGGYQETQYF

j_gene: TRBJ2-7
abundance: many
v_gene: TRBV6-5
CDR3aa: CASRRGSGRENEQYF